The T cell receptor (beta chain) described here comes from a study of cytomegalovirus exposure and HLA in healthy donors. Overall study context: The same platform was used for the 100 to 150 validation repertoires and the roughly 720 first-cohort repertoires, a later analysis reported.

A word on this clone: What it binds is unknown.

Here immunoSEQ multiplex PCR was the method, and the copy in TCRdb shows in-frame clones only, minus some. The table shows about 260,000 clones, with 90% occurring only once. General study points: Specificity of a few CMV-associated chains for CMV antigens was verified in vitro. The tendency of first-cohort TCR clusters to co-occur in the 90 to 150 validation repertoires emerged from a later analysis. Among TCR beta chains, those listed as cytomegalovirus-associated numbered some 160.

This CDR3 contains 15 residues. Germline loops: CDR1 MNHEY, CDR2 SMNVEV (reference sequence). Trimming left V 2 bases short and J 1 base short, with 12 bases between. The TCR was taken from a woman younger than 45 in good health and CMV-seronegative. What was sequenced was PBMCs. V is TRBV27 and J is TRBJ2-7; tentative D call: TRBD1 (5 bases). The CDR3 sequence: CASSLMGPLSYEQYF. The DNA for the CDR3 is TGTGCCAGCAGTTTAATGGGGCCCCTTTCCTACGAGCAGTACTTC.